One and the same sample provided the 27 T cell receptor beta chains below, sequenced in a study of identical twins. TCRdb reprocessed the 5' RACE reads via MiXCR and lists one record per CDR3 protein. The profile shows approximately 1.8 million distinct CDR3 sequences, around a third of them singletons. Material: cord blood. Every receptor here comes from a newborn girl in good health.

The chain employs TRBV6-5 and TRBJ2-4; 7 nucleotides line up with TRBD1. The J call may be in error: the DNA end matches TRBJ2-7 better. The CDR3 spans 12 residues. Per germline, CDR1 MNHEY and CDR2 SVGAGI. The CDR3 spells CATLDRVNEQYF. Written as DNA, the CDR3 is TGTGCCACCCTAGACAGGGTGAACGAGCAGTACTTC.

About this clonotype: At one end, the junction sequence differs from germline, possibly due to a read error. V gene TRBV7-2 combines with J gene TRBJ2-5; D call uncertain. Germline V gene sequence: CDR1 SGHTA, CDR2 FQGNSA. This CDR3 is 13 amino acids long. This CDR3 reads CASSLWHQETKYF. CDR3 bases: TGTGCCAGCAGCTTATGGCATCAAGAGACCAAGTACTTC.

Ten or more counts support this clonotype. The gene calls are TRBV6-4 and TRBJ1-2; D uncertain. The germline V gene encodes CDR1 MRHNA and CDR2 SNTAGT. This CDR3 comprises 12 residues. Deletions cut 0 bases from V and 5 bases from J, with 4 bases between. Written as DNA, the CDR3 is TGTGCCAGCAGTGACTCCTCATATGGCTACACCTTC. It yields the protein CASSDSSYGYTF.

Worth noting for this clonotype: The junction shows a germline mismatch at one end, possibly a read error. The CDR3 sequence: CASSQVDGWGIDNEQVF. In DNA form, the CDR3 reads TGTGCCAGCAGCCAAGTTGATGGTTGGGGGATAGACAATGAGCAGGTCTTC. This chain joins TRBV4-2 and TRBJ2-1; perhaps D is TRBD1 or TRBD2 (5 bases each). The CDR3 totals 17 residues. Germline CDR1 and CDR2: LGHNA and YNFKEQ.

There are a few counts of this clonotype. The J gene is TRBJ2-1, the V gene TRBV10-3; D is possibly TRBD1 (5 bases). Trimming took 8 bases from V and 6 from J, leaving 14 bases between them. The CDR3 is 13 amino acids. Germline V gene data show CDR1 as ENHRY and CDR2 as SYGVKD. The CDR3 loop reads CAISQLGANEQFF. Written as DNA, the CDR3 is TGTGCCATCTCCCAGTTAGGGGCCAATGAGCAGTTCTTC.

This clonotype was seen only a few times. This chain joins TRBV6-1 and TRBJ2-1, with 7 bases that match TRBD1. The trim removed 2 bases at V and 0 bases at J, leaving 4 bases unmatched. Germline V gives CDR1 MNHNS, CDR2 SASEGT. The CDR3 spans 16 residues. CDR3 region: CASSERDRVSYNEQFF. The CDR3 DNA is TGTGCCAGCAGTGAAAGGGACAGAGTCTCCTACAATGAGCAGTTCTTC.

This clonotype was seen a handful of times. The gene calls are TRBV12-3 or TRBV12-4 and TRBJ1-1; possible D gene TRBD1, 5 bases. Trimming left V 6 bases short and J 3 bases short, with 14 bases between. CDR3 length equals 14 residues. The CDR3 DNA sequence: TGTGCCAGCAGCGGGACGGTTCGGGACACTGAAGCTTTCTTT. Translated: CASSGTVRDTEAFF.

This clonotype was observed a few times. The J gene is TRBJ2-1, the V gene TRBV11-1; D gene unclear. Germline V gene data show CDR1 as SGHAT and CDR2 as FQDESV (reference sequence). V was cut by 1 base and J by 15 bases, with 16 bases left in between. This CDR3 is built from 13 residues. CDR3 in amino acids: CASSLDNRGDAFF. The CDR3 region has the DNA TGTGCCAGCAGCTTAGATAACCGTGGTGATGCGTTCTTC.

Concerning this clonotype itself: The junction departs from the called germline gene at one end, perhaps through a read error. The rearrangement links TRBV3-1 to TRBJ1-6; possible D gene TRBD1, 5 bases. The germline gives CDR1 LGHDT, CDR2 YNNKEL (reference sequence). The CDR3 sequence is 15 residues long. In DNA, the CDR3 is TGTGCCAGCAGCCCCCGGGACGGATATAATTCACACCTCCACTTT. It is translated as CASSPRDGYNSHLHF. The whole variable domain, filled in from reference TRBV3-1 and TRBJ1-6, reads DTAVSQTPKYLVTQMGNDKSIKCEQNLGHDTMYWYKQDSKKFLKIMFSYNNKELIINETVPNRFSPKSPDKAHLNLHINSLELGDSAVYFCASSPRDGYNSHLHFGNGTRLTVT.

The J gene is TRBJ1-5, the V gene TRBV12-3 or TRBV12-4; a weak D match, TRBD1 (6 bases). CDR3 length equals 15 residues. The V end was cut by 6 bases, the J end by 2 bases, with 14 bases between. The CDR3 nucleotides are TGTGCCAGCAGGGGCCCAGGGGTCGGCAATCAGCCCCAGCATTTT. The encoded protein is CASRGPGVGNQPQHF.

The gene calls are TRBV27 and TRBJ2-3, with 12 positions matching TRBD2. This CDR3 has 16 amino acids. Germline CDR1 reads MNHEY; CDR2 reads SMNVEV (reference sequence). Trimming removed 8 bases from V and 2 bases from J; junction bases left unmatched: 8. CDR3 residues: CASGIGLAGPTDTQYF. The CDR3 region has the DNA TGTGCCAGCGGGATAGGACTAGCGGGACCCACAGATACGCAGTATTTT.

The chain couples TRBV6-1 to TRBJ2-7, with D possibly TRBD1 on 5 matching bases. V was trimmed by 3 bases and J by 3 bases, leaving 9 bases between them. The V gene's germline CDR1 is MNHNS and CDR2 SASEGT. The CDR3 loop spans 13 amino acids. The CDR3 DNA reads TGTGCCAGCAGTGACCTAGGGGACTACGAGCAGTACTTC. Its translation: CASSDLGDYEQYF.

The rearrangement joins TRBV2 to TRBJ2-1; 12 bases are shared with TRBD2. CDR1 is SNHLY and CDR2 is FYNNEI in the germline V gene. Trimming removed 6 bases from V and 6 bases from J; junction bases left unmatched: 12. The CDR3 loop spans 17 amino acids. CDR3 amino acids: CASSNQILAGGPNEQFF. The CDR3 DNA follows: TGTGCCAGCAGCAATCAAATCCTAGCGGGGGGGCCCAATGAGCAGTTCTTC.

At least ten counts were recorded for this clonotype. The CDR3 region has the DNA TGCAGCGTCCGCCCCCCCCATGAGCAGTTCTTC. It codes for CSVRPPHEQFF. V gene TRBV29-1 combines with J gene TRBJ2-1, with no clear D. Trimming removed 6 bases from V and 8 bases from J, with 11 bases in between. The CDR3 spans 11 residues. CDR1 and CDR2 from the germline V gene are SQVTM and ANQGSEA.

This clonotype came up once. The junction departs from the called germline gene at one end, perhaps through a read error. The chain joins TRBV6-6 to TRBJ2-7; 8 positions agree with TRBD2. This CDR3 is 13 amino acids long. Germline values: CDR1 MNHNY, CDR2 SVGAGI (reference sequence). CDR3 sequence (DNA): TGTGCCTGCAGTTACCGACTAGCGAGAGAGCAGTACTTC. As protein: CACSYRLAREQYF.

The V gene is TRBV3-1, the J gene TRBJ2-7; TRBD1 matches 7 bases. The CDR3 totals 15 residues. The germline gives CDR1 LGHDT, CDR2 YNNKEL (reference sequence). Trimming removed 4 bases from V and 7 bases from J; junction bases left unmatched: 13. CDR3 coding DNA: TGTGCCAGCAGCCGGGGACAGACCTCCTACAATGAGCAGTACTTC. It specifies CASSRGQTSYNEQYF.

This clonotype was seen only a few times. The chain is built from TRBV28 and TRBJ2-3, with a possible D match to TRBD2 (6 bases). Trimming shortened V by 3 bases and J by 0 bases, and 16 bases separated the two germline ends. This CDR3 has 17 residues. CDR1 is MDHEN and CDR2 is SYDVKM in the germline V gene. In DNA form, the CDR3 reads TGTGCCAGCAGTTTCAGCGGGCGATGGGCTAGCACAGATACGCAGTATTTT. Its translation: CASSFSGRWASTDTQYF.

This clonotype has only a few counts. The V gene is TRBV29-1, the J gene TRBJ2-3; the match to TRBD1 covers 10 bases. The germline gives CDR1 SQVTM, CDR2 ANQGSEA. This CDR3 has 15 amino acids. V shed 4 bases, J shed 1 base, and the junction held 5 bases outside the gene matches. CDR3 in amino acids: CSVASGTGGTDTQYF. CDR3 in DNA: TGCAGCGTTGCTTCCGGGACAGGGGGCACAGATACGCAGTATTTT.

V and J are TRBV20-1 and TRBJ2-4; D remains ambiguous. The better agreement between TRBJ2-7 and the DNA end casts doubt on the J call. CDR3 length: 11 residues. Germline V gene lookup returns CDR1 DFQATT and CDR2 SNEGSKA (reference sequence). The DNA of the CDR3 is TGCAGTGCCAACAAAGTCTACGAGCAGTACTTC. It yields the protein CSANKVYEQYF.

This clonotype was detected only a few times. The rearrangement links TRBV10-3 to TRBJ1-4, with 7 bases identical to TRBD1. The CDR3 extends over 13 amino acids. Germline lookup yields CDR1 ENHRY and CDR2 SYGVKD. J lost 5 bases, V lost 5 bases, and 2 bases had no gene match. CDR3: CAISSGQNEKLFF. Written as DNA, the CDR3 is TGTGCCATCAGTTCGGGACAGAATGAAAAACTGTTTTTT.

The rearrangement uses TRBV10-3 and TRBJ2-2; 10 bases agree with TRBD2. The CDR3 runs 16 residues. The ends lost 8 bases at V and 3 bases at J; junction bases unmatched: 9. CDR1 is ENHRY, CDR2 SYGVKD, per germline. The CDR3 here is CAIGYRLAGDTGELFF. DNA of the CDR3: TGTGCCATCGGTTACCGGCTAGCGGGGGACACCGGGGAGCTGTTTTTT.

The V and J genes are TRBV19 and TRBJ2-1; D remains ambiguous. Trimming took 2 bases from V and 0 from J, leaving 8 bases between them. The length of the CDR3 is 15 residues. Germline values: CDR1 LNHDA, CDR2 SQIVND (reference sequence). The CDR3 loop reads CASSITSSSYNEQFF. CDR3 nucleotide sequence: TGTGCCAGTAGTATAACCTCGAGCTCCTACAATGAGCAGTTCTTC.

The CDR3, as DNA: TGCAGTGGACCGGGACGGCTCCCAGGTGGCTACACCTTC. Translation gives CSGPGRLPGGYTF. V is TRBV20-1 and J is TRBJ1-2, with TRBD1 as a possible D gene (5 bases). The germline gives CDR1 DFQATT, CDR2 SNEGSKA (reference sequence). This CDR3 is built from 13 residues. V gave up 7 bases and J gave up 7 bases, with 19 bases separating them.

This clonotype was seen only a few times. The rearrangement joins TRBV20-1 to TRBJ2-3; 9 bases align to TRBD2. Losses at the gene ends were 0 bases for V and 11 bases for J; bases not matched to a gene: 18. Per the germline V gene, CDR1 is DFQATT and CDR2 is SNEGSKA (reference sequence). The CDR3 extends over 17 amino acids. DNA of the CDR3: TGCAGTGCTAGAGATGGGTGGGTAGCGGGAGTCGGCGTCGTGCAGTATTTT. Translated: CSARDGWVAGVGVVQYF.

The V call is TRBV14, the J call TRBJ2-5, with D unclear. CDR1 is SGHDN, CDR2 FVKESK, per germline. Trimming pared 1 base from V and 5 bases from J, leaving 8 bases between. The CDR3 spans 13 residues. In nucleotides, the CDR3 is TGTGCCAGCAGCCAAGCTGCGTGGGAGACCCAGTACTTC. This gives the protein CASSQAAWETQYF.

The chain is built from TRBV7-9 and TRBJ2-7; D may be TRBD2 (6 bases). Germline V lookup: CDR1 SEHNR, CDR2 FQNEAQ (reference sequence). The CDR3 is 13 residues long. V dropped 5 bases and J dropped 5 bases, with 13 bases sitting between them. CDR3: CASSPRLDHEQYF. DNA for the CDR3: TGTGCCAGCAGCCCCCGACTAGACCACGAGCAGTACTTC.

This chain joins TRBV5-1 and TRBJ2-1; 7 nucleotides match TRBD2. This CDR3 is built from 14 residues. V dropped 4 bases and J dropped 8; count of bases not matched to a gene: 9. CDR1 and CDR2 (germline): SGHRS, YFSETQ. The CDR3 loop reads CASSLWAGVYEQFF. CDR3 coding DNA: TGCGCCAGCAGCCTCTGGGCGGGAGTCTATGAGCAGTTCTTC.